This TCR beta chain was captured in a study of cytomegalovirus exposure and HLA in healthy donors. Findings and caveats of the study: Researchers counted 164 TCR beta chains as cytomegalovirus-associated.

The CDR3 loop spans 19 amino acids. V shed 6 bases and J 0 bases; nucleotides not matched to a gene: 15. Germline V gene data show CDR1 as KGHSH and CDR2 as LQKENI. PCR amplification relied on 60 Vbeta primers (plus 13 Jbeta primers). Generated by immunoSEQ multiplex PCR, the TCRdb table keeps only in-frame clones and is missing some. This table has fewer than 95,000 clones, roughly 80% appearing once. Worth noting for this clone: Antigen: not known.

The genes are TRBV18 and TRBJ1-5, with 9 positions matching TRBD1. The clonotype originates from a man in his forties in good health and CMV-seronegative. Sequenced material: PBMCs. CDR3 sequence (DNA): TGTGCCAGCTCGGGGGGTAGGGACAGGGACAACCCTAGCAATCAGCCCCAGCATTTT. Translating gives CASSGGRDRDNPSNQPQHF.